The TCR beta chain described here comes from a study of blood T cell repertoires in COVID-19. About the research overall: Samples taken during acute and convalescent COVID-19 were collected in the United States, Italy and Spain. PBMCs, B-cell-depleted T cells, or T cells provided the cDNA or gDNA that made up the material.

The V gene end was trimmed by 5 bases and the J gene end by 4 bases; junction bases not matched to a gene: 3. Germline assignment: CDR1 MDHEN and CDR2 SYDVKM. The CDR3 is 13 residues long. Methods used by the authors: How many nucleated cells were present was estimated from reference gene primer amplification. Generated by immunoSEQ multiplex PCR, the TCRdb table keeps only in-frame clones and is missing some. The V and J calls and the clone size are those of that table, but D and trimming were determined from the DNA. The table shows 200,000 to 250,000 clones, with almost 90% occurring only once. This chain links TRBV28 with TRBJ1-1; TRBD1 aligns across 8 bases. Sequenced input: peripheral blood. The source of this sequence is a woman aged 55-70 years with acute or convalescent COVID-19. This chain's CDR3 is CASSPGGRTEAFF. In DNA, the CDR3 is TGTGCCAGCAGTCCAGGGGGCCGCACTGAAGCTTTCTTT.